These T cell receptor beta chains were read from a single sample in a study of T cells in Graves' hyperthyroidism and ophthalmopathy. Via MiXCR, TCRdb re-called the multiplex PCR reads, giving one row per CDR3 protein. Of more than 500,000 distinct CDR3 sequences detected, around 16% appear once; the ten largest clones hold 25% to 30%. The material sequenced was blood. The receptor set was obtained from a woman aged 30 to 39 with Graves' ophthalmopathy. The CDR3 runs from the conserved cysteine through the conserved F or W. Each record gives: J gene, D gene, clone size, V gene, CDR3 length, CDR3 DNA, CDR3 protein. A D gene is named only where the DNA matches it firmly. The size of a clone is reported for some rows only, either as once, few or many, or as a class for expanded clones.

>TRBJ2-7|.|.|TRBV5-1|13
TGCGCCAGCAGTTCCGCGAGAGTCTACGAGCAGTACTTC
CASSSARVYEQYF
>TRBJ2-1|.|.|TRBV20-1|14
TGCAGTGCTAGAGGAGCGGGTTCCTACAATGCGCAGTTCTTC
CSARGAGSYNAQFF
>TRBJ2-3|.|many|TRBV27|14
TGTGCCAGCAGTTTCGCGGCCCCCACAGATACGCAGTATTTT
CASSFAAPTDTQYF
>TRBJ2-5|.|.|TRBV20-1|14
TGCAGTGCTAGAGGAGACAGAGTCCGAGAGACCCAGTACTTC
CSARGDRVRETQYF
>TRBJ2-1|TRBD2|many|TRBV7-9|14
TGTGCCAGCAGGGGCCCGGGACTAGACAATGAGCAGTTCTTC
CASRGPGLDNEQFF
>TRBJ1-2|.|many|TRBV6-1|14
TGTGCCAGCAGTTATGTCGGCGTGGGATATGGCTACACCTTC
CASSYVGVGYGYTF
>TRBJ1-1|TRBD1|few|TRBV10-3|14
TGTGCCATCAGTGCCTCGGGGACAGACACTGAAGCTTTCTTT
CAISASGTDTEAFF
>TRBJ1-5|.|many|TRBV12-3/TRBV12-4|15
TGTGCCAGCAGTCTATCCCTAGGGGGATATCAGCCCCAGCATTTT
CASSLSLGGYQPQHF
>TRBJ2-2|TRBD2|many|TRBV20-1|17
TGCAGTGCTAGAGATCAGTCCGGGAGGATTAACACCGGGGAGCTGTTTTTT
CSARDQSGRINTGELFF
>TRBJ1-2|.|.|TRBV20-1|16
TGCAGTGCTAGAGATATTTCCCTCGGGGCCAACTATGGCTACACCTTC
CSARDISLGANYGYTF
>TRBJ1-5|.|many|TRBV20-1|16
TGCAGTGCTAGAGCCCGGTGGGGCGGGGGCAATCAGCCCCAGCATTTT
CSARARWGGGNQPQHF
>TRBJ1-3|.|.|TRBV6-5|15
TGTGCCAGCAGGCTACAGAGTTACTCTGGAAACACCATATATTTT
CASRLQSYSGNTIYF
>TRBJ2-1|TRBD2|many|TRBV7-2|13
TGTGCCAGCAGCCCCGGGAGGTACAATGAGCAGTTCTTC
CASSPGRYNEQFF
>TRBJ2-3|TRBD1|many|TRBV28|15
TGTGCCAGCAGTTTGCGGCAGGGGGCAGCAAATACGCAGTATTTT
CASSLRQGAANTQYF
>TRBJ1-5|.|.|TRBV6-4|14
TGTGCCAGCAGTGACGGGCAGACCAATCAGCCCCAGCATTTT
CASSDGQTNQPQHF
>TRBJ2-1|TRBD2|.|TRBV6-1|13
TGTGCCAGCGTAAGCGGGGGAGGGAATGAGCAGTTCTTC
CASVSGGGNEQFF
>TRBJ2-7|.|many|TRBV20-1|14
TGCAGTGCTAGAGATACGGGGGGCCGGAACGAGCAGTACTTC
CSARDTGGRNEQYF
>TRBJ1-5|.|.|TRBV19|15
TGTGCCAGTAGTACCCTGACGGGGAGCAATCAGCCCCAGCATTTT
CASSTLTGSNQPQHF
>TRBJ2-7|.|.|TRBV12-3/TRBV12-4|17
TGTGCCAGCAGTTTGGTTAGGGTCCTTGGAAGCTCCTACGAGCAGTACTTC
CASSLVRVLGSSYEQYF
>TRBJ1-5|.|.|TRBV14|19
TGTGCCAGCAGCCAAGATCGGGGGGGCGGTTCATCCCACAATCAGCCCCAGCATTTT
CASSQDRGGGSSHNQPQHF
>TRBJ2-7|TRBD1|many|TRBV24-1|15
TGTGCCACCAGTGATTACGGACAGGGTTCCCACGAGCAGTACTTC
CATSDYGQGSHEQYF
>TRBJ2-3|.|.|TRBV20-1|17
TGCAGTGCTAGAGAGGCGGGACAGATCAGAGGGACAGATACGCAGTATTTT
CSAREAGQIRGTDTQYF
>TRBJ2-7|.|many|TRBV4-3|15
TGCGCCAGCAGCCAAGAGTGGGGTTCCCTTAACGAGCAGTACTTC
CASSQEWGSLNEQYF
>TRBJ2-5|.|many|TRBV28|13
TGTGCCAGTACTAGTGGGCGACGGAAGACCCAGTACTTC
CASTSGRRKTQYF
>TRBJ2-7|TRBD1|many|TRBV28|16
TGTGCCAGCAGTGGACAGGGGCCCCTGAGCTCCTACGAGCAGTACTTC
CASSGQGPLSSYEQYF
>TRBJ1-5|.|few|TRBV4-3|16
TGCGCCAGCAGCCAAGATCCCAGGGTGAGCAATCAGCCCCAGCATTTT
CASSQDPRVSNQPQHF
>TRBJ2-1|.|.|TRBV7-6|13
TGTGCCAGCAGCCAAGACTGGGGCTATGAGCAGTTCTTC
CASSQDWGYEQFF
>TRBJ2-1|TRBD1|many|TRBV18|14
TGTGCCAGCCTTCCTGACCATCGGGACAGTGAGCAGTTCTTC
CASLPDHRDSEQFF
>TRBJ1-1|.|many|TRBV30|18
TGTGCCTGGAGTAGGGTCCCGATCCTTGGACAGTTGAACACTGAAGCTTTCTTT
CAWSRVPILGQLNTEAFF
>TRBJ2-1|TRBD2|.|TRBV28|17
TGTGCCAGCCGTCGACGTCTGACTAGCGGATCCTACAATGAGCAGTTCTTC
CASRRRLTSGSYNEQFF
>TRBJ2-1|.|.|TRBV24-1|14
TGTGCCACCAGTGAATCGGACAGATACAATGAGCAGTTCTTC
CATSESDRYNEQFF
>TRBJ2-5|.|many|TRBV24-1|17
TGTGCCACCAGTGATTTGGTTGGCGCCGGAGGGGAAGAGACCCAGTACTTC
CATSDLVGAGGEETQYF
>TRBJ2-7|TRBD1|.|TRBV29-1|14
TGCAGCGTTGTAGGGGGCAGGGATTGGAATGAGCAGTACTTC
CSVVGGRDWNEQYF
>TRBJ2-7|TRBD2|many|TRBV5-8|19
TGTGCCAGCAGCTTCAACAGGGTGGGGACTAGCGGGAGAATCGACGAGCAGTACTTC
CASSFNRVGTSGRIDEQYF
>TRBJ2-7|.|.|TRBV24-1|14
TGTGCCACCAGTGATACCGGGTCCTCCTACGAGCAGTACTTC
CATSDTGSSYEQYF
>TRBJ2-2|TRBD2|few|TRBV6-1|21
TGTGCCAGCGCTTGGCCCGGGACTAGCGGTACTCGGTGGGGGGTGACCGGGGAGCTGTTTTTT
CASAWPGTSGTRWGVTGELFF
>TRBJ1-4|TRBD1|few|TRBV5-1|15
TGCGCCAGCAGCAGTACAGGGGAAGTGGGTGAAAAACTGTTTTTT
CASSSTGEVGEKLFF
>TRBJ2-7|.|many|TRBV28|13
TGTGCCAGCAGTTTATCACAGAGCTACGAGCAGTACTTC
CASSLSQSYEQYF
>TRBJ2-1|.|many|TRBV30|12
TGTGCCTGGAGTGTAGAGGTGAATGAGCAGTTCTTC
CAWSVEVNEQFF
>TRBJ2-5|.|.|TRBV5-4|14
TGTGCCAGCAGCTCCCCGGTGGGGAAAGAGACCCAGTACTTC
CASSSPVGKETQYF
>TRBJ2-1|TRBD1|many|TRBV5-6|15
TGTGCCAGCAGCTTGGCCGGGACAGGGGGCAATGAGCAGTTCTTC
CASSLAGTGGNEQFF
>TRBJ2-7|.|few|TRBV7-2|15
TGTGCCAGCAGTAAACTCCTACCGGCGGCTGACGAGCAGTACTTC
CASSKLLPAADEQYF